This T cell receptor (beta chain) was sequenced in a study of response to subunit inactivated influenza vaccine. Ten or more counts support this clonotype. This CDR3 has 13 amino acids. Germline V gene sequence: CDR1 SGHVS, CDR2 FQNEAQ. V gave up 2 bases and J gave up 7 bases; unmatched junction bases: 5. TCRdb reanalysed the RT-PCR reads using MiXCR and keeps one entry per CDR3 protein. The table lists around 570,000 distinct CDR3 sequences, about 11% of them singletons. This same sample was also part of a study on T cells expressing NK-cell markers. That paper states: Making the TCR beta cDNA relied on 5'RACE template switching with UMIs. Sequenced donors, eight in total, included seven who were HCMV-seropositive and one who was seronegative. Dominant NKG2C+ clonotype frequencies of 1.0-7.0% of CD8+ T cells were measured in about 6 donors. Also leading the CD3+CD56-NKG2C+ fraction in a handful of donors were these clonotypes. Specificity for HCMV among expanded NKG2C+ T cell clones was not established.

The input for sequencing was PBMCs from blood, taken on the day of vaccination. The receptor's source is a man aged 50-59 years who received an inactivated influenza vaccine. The chain links TRBV7-8 to TRBJ2-7; 7 bases are a match to TRBD1. In nucleotides, the CDR3 is TGTGCCAGCAGCTTATTTTCGGGACAGGAGCAGTACTTC. Translating it yields CASSLFSGQEQYF.